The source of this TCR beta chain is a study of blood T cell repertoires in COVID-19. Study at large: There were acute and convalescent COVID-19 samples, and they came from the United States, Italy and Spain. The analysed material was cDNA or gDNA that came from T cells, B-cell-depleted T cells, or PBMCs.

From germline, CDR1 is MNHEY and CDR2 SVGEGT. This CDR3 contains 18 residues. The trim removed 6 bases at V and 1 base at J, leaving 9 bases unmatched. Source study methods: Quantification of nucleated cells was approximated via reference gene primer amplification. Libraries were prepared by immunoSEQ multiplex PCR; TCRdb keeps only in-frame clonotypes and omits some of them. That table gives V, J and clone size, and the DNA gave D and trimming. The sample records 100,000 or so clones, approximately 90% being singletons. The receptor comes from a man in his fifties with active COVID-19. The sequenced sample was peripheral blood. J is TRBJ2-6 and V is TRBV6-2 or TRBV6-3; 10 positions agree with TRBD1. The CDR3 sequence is CASSPSPGQGSGANVLTF. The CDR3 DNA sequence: TGTGCCAGCAGCCCATCACCGGGACAGGGGTCTGGGGCCAACGTCCTGACTTTC.